Here is one T cell receptor beta chain with its context. The sample originates from a study of beta chain features in type 1 diabetes. cDNA synthesis used the whole RNA isolate, giving expressed TCRB sequences. Sequencing used immunoSEQ multiplex PCR; TCRdb keeps in-frame clones, though not all of them. Among 140,000 or so clones, 10% were seen once, and the ten largest hold roughly 1.4%. CDR1 LGHNA and CDR2 YNFKEQ come from the germline V gene. V was pared by 1 base and J by 1 base, with 3 bases of the junction left unmatched. The CDR3 runs to 16 residues. The material sequenced was naive CD4+ T cells from blood. The chain is built from TRBV4-2 and TRBJ2-5; 10 bases line up with TRBD2. This clonotype was obtained from a man in his late teens or twenties in good health. The DNA for the CDR3 is TGTGCCAGCAGCCAAGTTAGCGGGGGGTCCCAAGAGACCCAGTACTTC. Its protein is CASSQVSGGSQETQYF.